The T cell receptor beta chain described here comes from a study of T cells in Graves' hyperthyroidism and ophthalmopathy. The germline V gene encodes CDR1 LNHNV and CDR2 YYDKDF (reference sequence). This CDR3 spans 16 amino acids. J lost 5 bases, V lost 3 bases, and 9 bases had no gene match. This clonotype was seen many times. The antigen remains unidentified. Regions amplified from RNA transcripts were the TCR beta CDR3 regions. During a first-round RT-PCR of the TCR CDR3, the HTBI primer set was used. TCRdb independently ran MiXCR on the multiplex PCR reads; one entry per CDR3 protein. In the table there are about 290,000 distinct CDR3 sequences, approximately 17% of which are singletons. Patients having uncontrolled infection, another autoimmune disease, pregnancy or lactation were not included. Diagnoses used clinical symptoms, serum thyroxine and TRAb, thyroid ultrasound and orbital computed tomography. PBMCs were obtained from about 10 ml fresh peripheral blood.

Study results and caveats: Also found in blood were most expanded thyroid clonotypes above 0.001.

This sequence originates from an older woman with Graves' ophthalmopathy. V is TRBV15 and J is TRBJ2-5; 10 bases are shared with TRBD1. Sequencing was done on a sample of blood. The CDR3 loop reads CATSSNDRGLGETQYF. The CDR3 nucleotides read TGTGCCACCAGCAGTAACGACAGGGGGCTTGGGGAGACCCAGTACTTC.